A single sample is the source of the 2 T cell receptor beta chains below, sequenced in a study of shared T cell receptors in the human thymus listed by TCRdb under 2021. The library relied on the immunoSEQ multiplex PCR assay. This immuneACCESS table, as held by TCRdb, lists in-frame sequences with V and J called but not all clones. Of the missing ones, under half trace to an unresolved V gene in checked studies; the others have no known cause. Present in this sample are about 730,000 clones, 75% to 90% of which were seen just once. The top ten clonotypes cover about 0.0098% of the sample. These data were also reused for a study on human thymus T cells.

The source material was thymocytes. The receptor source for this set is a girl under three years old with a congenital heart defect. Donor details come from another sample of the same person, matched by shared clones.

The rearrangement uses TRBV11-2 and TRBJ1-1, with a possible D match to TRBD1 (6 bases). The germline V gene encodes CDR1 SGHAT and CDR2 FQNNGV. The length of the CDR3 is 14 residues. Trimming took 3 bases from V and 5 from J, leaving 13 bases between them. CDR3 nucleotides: TGTGCCAGCAGCTTCACAGGGTCGGCGACTGAAGCTTTCTTT. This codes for CASSFTGSATEAFF.

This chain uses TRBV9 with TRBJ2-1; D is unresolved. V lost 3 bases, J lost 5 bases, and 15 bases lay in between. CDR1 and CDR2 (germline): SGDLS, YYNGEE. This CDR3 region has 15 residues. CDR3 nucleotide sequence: TGTGCCAGCAGCGACGGTTTGACAACGCACAATGAGCAGTTCTTC. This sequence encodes CASSDGLTTHNEQFF.